The 9 T cell receptor beta chains in this list originate from one sample, sequenced in a study of blood T cell repertoires in COVID-19. Sequenced by immunoSEQ multiplex PCR; TCRdb stores in-frame clones only, minus some. The sample comprises about 140,000 clones, roughly 89% of which are singletons, and around 1.5% rests with the top ten. Sequences were obtained from peripheral blood. All receptors come from a human donor in a cohort sampled during active COVID-19.

The V call is TRBV6-6, the J call TRBJ1-1, with 7 bases aligning to TRBD1. CDR1 and CDR2 from the germline V gene are MNHNY and SVGAGI (reference sequence). The CDR3 contains 14 residues. Unmatched junction bases numbered 7, after V lost 4 bases and J lost 5 bases. CDR3 protein: CASSLTDRETEAFF. The DNA for the CDR3 is TGTGCCAGCAGTTTGACAGACAGGGAAACTGAAGCTTTCTTT.

The chain is built from TRBV7-2 and TRBJ1-6, with D possibly TRBD1 on 6 matching bases. From germline, CDR1 is SGHTA and CDR2 FQGNSA. The CDR3 runs to 17 residues. Between the trimmed V and J ends, which lost 1 base and 9 bases, there was a span of 19 bases. In DNA, the CDR3 is TGTGCCAGCAGCTTAGTGGGGCCAAAACAGGGCCTTTCACCCCTCCACTTT. Translating it yields CASSLVGPKQGLSPLHF.

The chain employs TRBV27 and TRBJ1-5; the D is unclear. The CDR3 has 13 residues. The V and J ends lost 2 bases and 7 bases respectively, with 9 bases between them. Germline V gives CDR1 MNHEY, CDR2 SMNVEV (reference sequence). The DNA for the CDR3 is TGTGCCAGCAGTTTAACCAGTTGGCAGCCCCAGCATTTT. This sequence encodes CASSLTSWQPQHF.

The rearrangement links TRBV11-2 to TRBJ2-1, with D perhaps matching TRBD2 (5 bases). CDR3 length: 12 residues. CDR1 SGHAT and CDR2 FQNNGV come from the germline V gene. Trimming removed 2 bases at V and 9 bases at J, with 8 bases between. The CDR3 region has the DNA TGTGCCAGCAGCTTACAGGCGGGTGAGCAGTTCTTC. This codes for CASSLQAGEQFF.

This chain uses TRBV29-1 with TRBJ2-1; the match to TRBD2 covers 15 bases. The CDR3 contains 14 residues. Germline V lookup: CDR1 SQVTM, CDR2 ANQGSEA. The V and J ends lost 7 bases and 7 bases, in that order; junction bases with no gene match: 5. The CDR3 here is CSAGTSGGLNEQFF. The CDR3 DNA is TGCAGCGCCGGGACTAGCGGGGGGTTGAATGAGCAGTTCTTC.

The chain employs TRBV11-3 and TRBJ2-5, with 8 bases aligning to TRBD1. V was pared by 5 bases and J by 4 bases, with 6 bases of the junction left unmatched. This CDR3 is 14 amino acids long. Germline loops: CDR1 SGHNT, CDR2 YENEEA. The CDR3 loop is CASSNYGQGETQYF. CDR3 DNA sequence: TGTGCCAGCAGCAATTACGGACAGGGAGAGACCCAGTACTTC.

Ten or more counts support this clone. This chain uses TRBV6-4 with TRBJ2-2; D may be TRBD2 (6 bases). V was clipped by 4 bases and J by 3 bases, with 6 bases between them. Germline-derived CDR1 and CDR2 are MRHNA and SNTAGT. This CDR3 is 13 amino acids long. The CDR3 DNA follows: TGTGCCAGCAGTGCGGGGGACACCGGGGAGCTGTTTTTT. It yields the protein CASSAGDTGELFF.

The chain links TRBV4-2 to TRBJ2-1, with 8 bases aligning to TRBD2. The CDR3 is made up of 16 amino acids. V was pared by 7 bases and J by 5 bases, with 13 bases of the junction left unmatched. Germline V gene data show CDR1 as LGHNA and CDR2 as YNFKEQ. The DNA of the CDR3 is TGTGCCAGCAAGCCAAGAACCGGGGGGGCCAACAATGAGCAGTTCTTC. Translated, it gives CASKPRTGGANNEQFF.

The chain has TRBV7-2 and TRBJ2-7; D perhaps matches TRBD1 (6 bases). V lost 1 base to trimming and J lost 2 bases, with 12 bases between them. The CDR3 is 15 amino acids. CDR1 is SGHTA, CDR2 FQGNSA, per germline. As DNA, the CDR3 is TGTGCCAGCAGCTTAGGGGGACAAGGGGCCTACGAGCAGTACTTC. Its protein is CASSLGGQGAYEQYF. Full variable domain (rest looked up from reference TRBV7-2 and TRBJ2-7): GAGVSQSPSNKVTEKGKDVELRCDPISGHTALYWYRQSLGQGLEFLIYFQGNSAPDKSGLPSDRFSAERTGGSVSTLTIQRTQQEDSAVYLCASSLGGQGAYEQYFGPGTRLTVT.